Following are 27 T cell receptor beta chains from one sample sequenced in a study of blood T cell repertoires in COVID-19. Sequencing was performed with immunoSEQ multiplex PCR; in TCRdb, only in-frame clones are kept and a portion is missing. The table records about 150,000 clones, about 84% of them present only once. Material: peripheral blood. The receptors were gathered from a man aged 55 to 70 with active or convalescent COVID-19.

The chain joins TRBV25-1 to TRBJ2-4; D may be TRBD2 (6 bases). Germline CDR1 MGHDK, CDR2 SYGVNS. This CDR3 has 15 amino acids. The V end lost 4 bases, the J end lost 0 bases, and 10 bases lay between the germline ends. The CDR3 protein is CASSGDGGAKNIQYF. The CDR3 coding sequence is TGTGCCAGCAGTGGGGACGGGGGAGCCAAAAACATTCAGTACTTC.

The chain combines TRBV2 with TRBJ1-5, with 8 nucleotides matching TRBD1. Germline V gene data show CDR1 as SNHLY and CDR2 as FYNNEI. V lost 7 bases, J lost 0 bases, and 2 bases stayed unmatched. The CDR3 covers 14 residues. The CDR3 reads CASNRGYSNQPQHF. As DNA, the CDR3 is TGTGCCAGCAACAGGGGGTATAGCAATCAGCCCCAGCATTTT.

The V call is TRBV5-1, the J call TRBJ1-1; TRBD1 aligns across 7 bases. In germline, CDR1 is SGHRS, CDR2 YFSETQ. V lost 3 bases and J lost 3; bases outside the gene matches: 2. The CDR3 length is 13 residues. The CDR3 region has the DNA TGCGCCAGCAGCTCCGGGACAGACACTGAAGCTTTCTTT. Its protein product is CASSSGTDTEAFF.

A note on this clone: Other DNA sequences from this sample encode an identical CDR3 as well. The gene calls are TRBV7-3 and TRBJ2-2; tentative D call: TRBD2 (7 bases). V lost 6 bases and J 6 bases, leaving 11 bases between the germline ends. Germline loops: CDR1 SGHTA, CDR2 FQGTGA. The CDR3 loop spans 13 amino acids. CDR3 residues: CASSSGGPGELFF. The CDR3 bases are TGTGCCAGCAGTTCGGGGGGCCCCGGGGAGCTGTTTTTT.

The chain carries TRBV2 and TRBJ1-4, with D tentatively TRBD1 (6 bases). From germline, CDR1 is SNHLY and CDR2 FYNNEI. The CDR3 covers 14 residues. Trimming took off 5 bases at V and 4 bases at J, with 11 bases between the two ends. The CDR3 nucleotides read TGTGCCAGCAGTTACAGGGAGTATAATGAAAAACTGTTTTTT. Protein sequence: CASSYREYNEKLFF.

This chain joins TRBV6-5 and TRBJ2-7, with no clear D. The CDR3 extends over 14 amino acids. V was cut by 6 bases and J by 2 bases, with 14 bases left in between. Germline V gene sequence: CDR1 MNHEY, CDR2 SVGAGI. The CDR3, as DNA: TGTGCCAGCAGCCAATCCTACCGCGCCTACGAGCAGTACTTC. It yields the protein CASSQSYRAYEQYF.

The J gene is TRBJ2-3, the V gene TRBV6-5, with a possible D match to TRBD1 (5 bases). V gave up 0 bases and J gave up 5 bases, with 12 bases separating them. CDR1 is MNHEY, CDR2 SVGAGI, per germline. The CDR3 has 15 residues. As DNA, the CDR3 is TGTGCCAGCAGTTACTCGAGTGGGGCCCAAGATACGCAGTATTTT. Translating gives CASSYSSGAQDTQYF.

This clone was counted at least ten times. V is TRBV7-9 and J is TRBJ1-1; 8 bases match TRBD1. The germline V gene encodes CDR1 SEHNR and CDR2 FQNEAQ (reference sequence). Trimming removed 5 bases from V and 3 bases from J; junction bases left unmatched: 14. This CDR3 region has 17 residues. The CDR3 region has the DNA TGTGCCAGCAGCCGATGGACAGGGACGGGAAGGGACACTGAAGCTTTCTTT. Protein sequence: CASSRWTGTGRDTEAFF.

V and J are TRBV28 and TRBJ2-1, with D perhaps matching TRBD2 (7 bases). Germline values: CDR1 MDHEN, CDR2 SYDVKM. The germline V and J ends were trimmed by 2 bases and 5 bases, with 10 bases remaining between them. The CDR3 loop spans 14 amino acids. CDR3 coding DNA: TGTGCCAGCAGTTTAGCGGGGGCGAACAATGAGCAGTTCTTC. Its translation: CASSLAGANNEQFF.

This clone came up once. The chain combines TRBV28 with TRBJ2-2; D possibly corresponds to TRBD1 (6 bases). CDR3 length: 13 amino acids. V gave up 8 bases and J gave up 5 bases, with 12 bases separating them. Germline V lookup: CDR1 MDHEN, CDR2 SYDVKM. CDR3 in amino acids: CASRGGGTGELFF. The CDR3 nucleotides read TGTGCCAGCCGAGGGGGTGGGACCGGGGAGCTGTTTTTT.

The CDR3 nucleotides read TGCGCCAGCAGCTTGGCCGGGACAGAAAGTTCCCAAGCTTTCTTT. As protein: CASSLAGTESSQAFF. The chain joins TRBV5-1 to TRBJ1-1, with 7 bases that match TRBD1. The length of the CDR3 is 15 residues. Per germline, CDR1 SGHRS and CDR2 YFSETQ. V was clipped by 0 bases and J by 9 bases; unmatched bases: 11.

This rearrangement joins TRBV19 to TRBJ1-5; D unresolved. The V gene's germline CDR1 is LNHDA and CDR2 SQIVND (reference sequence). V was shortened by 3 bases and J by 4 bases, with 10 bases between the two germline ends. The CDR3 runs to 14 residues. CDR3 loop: CASSINFGNQPQHF. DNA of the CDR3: TGTGCCAGTAGTATCAACTTCGGGAATCAGCCCCAGCATTTT.

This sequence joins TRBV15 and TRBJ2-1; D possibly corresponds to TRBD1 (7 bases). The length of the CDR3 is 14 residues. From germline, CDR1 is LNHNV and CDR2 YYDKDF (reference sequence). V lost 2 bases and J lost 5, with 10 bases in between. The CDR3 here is CATSRSGGNNEQFF. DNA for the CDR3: TGTGCCACCAGCAGATCAGGGGGGAACAATGAGCAGTTCTTC. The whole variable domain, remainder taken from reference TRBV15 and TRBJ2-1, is DAMVIQNPRYQVTQFGKPVTLSCSQTLNHNVMYWYQQKSSQAPKLLFHYYDKDFNNEADTPDNFQSRRPNTSFCFLDIRSPGLGDTAMYLCATSRSGGNNEQFFGPGTRLTVL.

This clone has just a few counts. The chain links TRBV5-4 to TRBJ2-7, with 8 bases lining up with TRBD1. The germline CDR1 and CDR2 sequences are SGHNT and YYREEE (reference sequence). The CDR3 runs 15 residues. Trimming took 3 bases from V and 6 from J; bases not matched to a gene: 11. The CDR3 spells CASSSHGQGLGEQYF. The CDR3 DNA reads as TGTGCCAGCAGCTCCCATGGACAGGGATTAGGCGAGCAGTACTTC. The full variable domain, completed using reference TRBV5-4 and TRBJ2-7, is ETGVTQSPTHLIKTRGQQVTLRCSSQSGHNTVSWYQQALGQGPQFIFQYYREEENGRGNFPPRFSGLQFPNYSSELNVNALELDDSALYLCASSSHGQGLGEQYFGPGTRLTVT.

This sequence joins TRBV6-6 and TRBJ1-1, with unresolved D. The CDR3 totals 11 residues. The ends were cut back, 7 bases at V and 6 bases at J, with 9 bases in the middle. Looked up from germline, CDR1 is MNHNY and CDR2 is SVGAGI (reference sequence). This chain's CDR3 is CASKREAEAFF. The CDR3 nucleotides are TGTGCCAGCAAGAGGGAAGCTGAAGCTTTCTTT.

The CDR3 loop reads CASSLSGAANEKLFF. The CDR3 coding sequence is TGTGCCAGCAGTTTAAGTGGTGCAGCTAATGAAAAACTGTTTTTT. The rearrangement joins TRBV6-5 to TRBJ1-4, with no clear D. The CDR3 has 15 residues. Germline-derived CDR1 and CDR2 are MNHEY and SVGAGI. Trimming took off 4 bases at V and 3 bases at J, with 12 bases between the two ends.

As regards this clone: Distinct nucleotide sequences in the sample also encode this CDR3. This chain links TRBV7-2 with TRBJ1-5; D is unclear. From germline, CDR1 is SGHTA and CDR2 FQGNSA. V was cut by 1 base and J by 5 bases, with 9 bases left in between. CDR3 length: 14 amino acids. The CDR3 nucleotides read TGTGCCAGCAGCTTAGTCGTCGGGGATCAGCCCCAGCATTTT. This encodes CASSLVVGDQPQHF. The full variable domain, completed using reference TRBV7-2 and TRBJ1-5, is GAGVSQSPSNKVTEKGKDVELRCDPISGHTALYWYRQSLGQGLEFLIYFQGNSAPDKSGLPSDRFSAERTGGSVSTLTIQRTQQEDSAVYLCASSLVVGDQPQHFGDGTRLSIL.

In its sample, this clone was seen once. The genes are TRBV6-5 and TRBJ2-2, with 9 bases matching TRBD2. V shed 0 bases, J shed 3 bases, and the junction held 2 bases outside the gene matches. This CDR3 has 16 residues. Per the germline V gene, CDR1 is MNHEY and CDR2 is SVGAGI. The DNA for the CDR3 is TGTGCCAGCAGTTACTCGCTAGCGGGATACACCGGGGAGCTGTTTTTT. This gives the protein CASSYSLAGYTGELFF.

CDR3 sequence: CASSVQGTNSPLHF. CDR3 bases: TGTGCCAGCAGCGTACAGGGTACGAATTCACCCCTCCACTTT. The rearrangement joins TRBV14 to TRBJ1-6; maybe TRBD1 (6 bases). The CDR3 totals 14 residues. The germline V gene has CDR1 SGHDN and CDR2 FVKESK. Trimming cost V 5 bases and J 7 bases, with 12 bases left between them.

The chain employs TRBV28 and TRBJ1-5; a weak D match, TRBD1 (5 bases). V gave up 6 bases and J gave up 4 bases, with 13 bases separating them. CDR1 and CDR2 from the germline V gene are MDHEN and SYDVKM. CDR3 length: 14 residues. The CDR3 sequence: CASSRAGGNQPQHF. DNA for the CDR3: TGTGCCAGCAGCCGGGCCGGGGGGAATCAGCCCCAGCATTTT.

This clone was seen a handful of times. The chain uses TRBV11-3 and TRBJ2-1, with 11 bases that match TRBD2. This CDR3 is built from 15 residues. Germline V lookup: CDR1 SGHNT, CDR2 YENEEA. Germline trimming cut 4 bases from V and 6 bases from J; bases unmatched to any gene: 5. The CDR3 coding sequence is TGTGCCAGCAGCTCTAGACTAGCGGGAAGCAATGAGCAGTTCTTC. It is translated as CASSSRLAGSNEQFF.

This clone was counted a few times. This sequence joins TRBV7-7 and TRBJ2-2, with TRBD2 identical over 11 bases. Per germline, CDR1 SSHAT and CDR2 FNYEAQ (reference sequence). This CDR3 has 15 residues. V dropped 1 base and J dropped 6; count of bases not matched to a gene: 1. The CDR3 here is CASSLVAGGAGELFF. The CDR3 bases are TGTGCCAGCAGCTTAGTAGCGGGAGGGGCCGGGGAGCTGTTTTTT.

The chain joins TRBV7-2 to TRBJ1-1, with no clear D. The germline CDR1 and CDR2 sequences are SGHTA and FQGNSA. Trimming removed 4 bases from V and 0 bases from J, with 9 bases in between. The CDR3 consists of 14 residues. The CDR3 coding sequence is TGTGCCAGCAGCTCCGAGGGCTTGAACACTGAAGCTTTCTTT. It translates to CASSSEGLNTEAFF.

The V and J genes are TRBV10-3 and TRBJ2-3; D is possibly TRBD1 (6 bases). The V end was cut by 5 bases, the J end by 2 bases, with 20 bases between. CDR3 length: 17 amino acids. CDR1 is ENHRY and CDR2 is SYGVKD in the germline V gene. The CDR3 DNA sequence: TGTGCCATCAGTCAACCTCCCGGGACAACCGACACAGATACGCAGTATTTT. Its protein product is CAISQPPGTTDTDTQYF.

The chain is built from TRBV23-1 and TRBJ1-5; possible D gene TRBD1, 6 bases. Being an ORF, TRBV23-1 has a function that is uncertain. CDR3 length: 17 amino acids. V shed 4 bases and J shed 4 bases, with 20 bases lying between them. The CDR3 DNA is TGCGCCAGCAGTCGATATCGGAGCCAGGGGATTAATCAGCCCCAGCATTTT. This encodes CASSRYRSQGINQPQHF.

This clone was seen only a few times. CDR3 residues: CASSYGASTGELFF. The CDR3 DNA reads as TGTGCCAGCAGTTACGGAGCTAGCACCGGGGAGCTGTTTTTT. The V and J genes are TRBV6-5 and TRBJ2-2; no clear D. CDR1 and CDR2 from the germline V gene are MNHEY and SVGAGI. The length of the CDR3 is 14 residues. The V end was cut by 2 bases, the J end by 4 bases, with 8 bases between.

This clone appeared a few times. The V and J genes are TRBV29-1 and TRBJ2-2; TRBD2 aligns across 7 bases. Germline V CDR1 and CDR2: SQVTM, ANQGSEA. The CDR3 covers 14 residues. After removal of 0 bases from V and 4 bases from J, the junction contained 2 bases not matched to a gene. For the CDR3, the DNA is TGCAGCGTTGAAGATGGGAGGGGCACCGGGGAGCTGTTTTTT. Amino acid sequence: CSVEDGRGTGELFF.